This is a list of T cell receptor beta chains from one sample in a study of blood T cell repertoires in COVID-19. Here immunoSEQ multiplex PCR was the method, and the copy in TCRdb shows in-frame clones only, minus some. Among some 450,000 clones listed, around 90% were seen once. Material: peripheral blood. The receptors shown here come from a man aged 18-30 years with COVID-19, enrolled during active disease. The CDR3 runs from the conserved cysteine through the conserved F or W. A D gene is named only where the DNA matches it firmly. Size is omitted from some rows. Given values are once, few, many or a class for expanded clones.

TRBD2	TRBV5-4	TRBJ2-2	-	TGTGCCAGCAGCCCGCGGGAGAGCACCGGGGAGCTGTTTTTT	CASSPRESTGELFF
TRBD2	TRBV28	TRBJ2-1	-	TGTGCCAGCAGTTTTATCGGGACTAGCCTCTATGAGCAGTTCTTC	CASSFIGTSLYEQFF
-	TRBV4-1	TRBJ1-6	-	TGCGCCAGCAGCCAAGGGCGGGATAATTCACCCCTCCACTTT	CASSQGRDNSPLHF
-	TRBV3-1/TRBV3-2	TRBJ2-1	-	TGTGCCAGCAGCCAAGTGGCCAATGAGCAGTTCTTC	CASSQVANEQFF
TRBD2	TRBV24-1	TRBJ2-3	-	TGTGCCACCAGTGAGGCGGGAGAGAGCACAGATACGCAGTATTTT	CATSEAGESTDTQYF
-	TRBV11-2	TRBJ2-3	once	TGTGCCAGCTCCAGTACAGATACGCAGTATTTT	CASSSTDTQYF
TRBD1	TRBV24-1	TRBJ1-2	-	TGTGCCACCAGTGCTGCAGGGGGCGGCTATGGCTACACCTTC	CATSAAGGGYGYTF
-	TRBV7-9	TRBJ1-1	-	TGTGCCAGCAGCTTAGTAGCTCCAAGCCATGAAGCTTTCTTT	CASSLVAPSHEAFF
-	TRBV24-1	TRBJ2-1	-	TGTGCCACCAGTGATTCCAGGGCCGACTCCTACAATGAGCAGTTCTTC	CATSDSRADSYNEQFF
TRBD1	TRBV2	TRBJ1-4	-	TGTGCCAGCAGTCCAGACAGGGCGGGTAATGAAAAACTGTTTTTT	CASSPDRAGNEKLFF
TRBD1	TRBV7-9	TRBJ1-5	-	TGTGCCAGCAGCTTAGGGGGACAGGGTCGGCACAATCAGCCCCAGCATTTT	CASSLGGQGRHNQPQHF
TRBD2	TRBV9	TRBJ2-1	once	TGTGCCAGCAGCGTAGAGTTTCGGGTAGCGGGAGGGCCTTACAATGAGCAGTTCTTC	CASSVEFRVAGGPYNEQFF
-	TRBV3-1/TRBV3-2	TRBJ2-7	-	TGTGCCAGCAGCCAAGGAAGGAGCTCCTACGAGCAGTACTTC	CASSQGRSSYEQYF
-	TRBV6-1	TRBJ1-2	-	TGTGCCAGCAGTGAGAGGCCGGGGGGCTACACCTTC	CASSERPGGYTF
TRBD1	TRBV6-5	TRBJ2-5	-	TGTGCCAGGTCACAGGGGGGAAGGGAGACCCAGTACTTC	CARSQGGRETQYF
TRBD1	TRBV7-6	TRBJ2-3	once	TGTGCCAGCAGCCCCGGGATGGACAGGGCGGATACGCAGTATTTT	CASSPGMDRADTQYF
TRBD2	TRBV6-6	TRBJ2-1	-	TGTGCCAGCAGTCACCCCGTGGGGAGACTAGCGGGTTACAATGAGCAGTTCTTC	CASSHPVGRLAGYNEQFF
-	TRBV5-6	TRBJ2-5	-	TGTGCCAGCAGCTTGGGAGCCCTTACCCCTTCGAAGACCCAGTACTTC	CASSLGALTPSKTQYF
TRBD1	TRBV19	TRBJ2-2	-	TGTGCCAGTACCCTTTGGACAGGATACACCGGGGAGCTGTTTTTT	CASTLWTGYTGELFF
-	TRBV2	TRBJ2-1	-	TGTGCCAGCAACGAGGTGGTTTCTGCGGGTGAGCAGTTCTTC	CASNEVVSAGEQFF
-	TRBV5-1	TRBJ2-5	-	TGCGCCAGCAGCTTGGATGCCAGAGAGACCCAGTACTTC	CASSLDARETQYF
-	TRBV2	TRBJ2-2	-	TGTGCCAGCAGTGAAGCGCCGCTCTCAGGGGTCCCCACCGGGGAGCTGTTTTTT	CASSEAPLSGVPTGELFF
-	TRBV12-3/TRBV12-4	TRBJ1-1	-	TGTGCCAGCAGTTCTTTCTGGCACACTGAAGCTTTCTTT	CASSSFWHTEAFF
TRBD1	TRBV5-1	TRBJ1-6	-	TGCGCCAGCAGCTTGGTTCAGGGGGACTCACCCCTCCACTTT	CASSLVQGDSPLHF
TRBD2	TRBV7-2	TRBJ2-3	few	TGTGCCAGCAGCTTCGGACTAGCCTCAGATACGCAGTATTTT	CASSFGLASDTQYF
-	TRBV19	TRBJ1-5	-	TGTGCCAGTACCATAACAGGGCTGGGGAGTTATAGCAATCAGCCCCAGCATTTT	CASTITGLGSYSNQPQHF
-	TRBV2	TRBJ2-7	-	TGTGCCAGCAGTGCTGGGGGGATCCGCTACGAGCAGTACTTC	CASSAGGIRYEQYF
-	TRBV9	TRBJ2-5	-	TGTGCCAGCAGCGCCCCCGCTAGAGCCCCCCAAGAGACCCAGTACTTC	CASSAPARAPQETQYF
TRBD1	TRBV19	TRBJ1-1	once	TGTGCCAGTAGTATGGGTCTGACAGGGCTCGGGATGAACACTGAAGCTTTCTTT	CASSMGLTGLGMNTEAFF
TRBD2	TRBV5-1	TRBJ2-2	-	TGCGCCAGCAGCTTTGTTAGCGGGTCTTTTGACCCCCCCGGGGAGCTGTTTTTT	CASSFVSGSFDPPGELFF
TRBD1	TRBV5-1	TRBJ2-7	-	TGCGCCAGCAGCCTTCGACAGGGGAAGGAGATCTACCCGGCTAGGGAGCAGTACTTC	CASSLRQGKEIYPAREQYF
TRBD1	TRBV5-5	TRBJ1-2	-	TGTGCCAGCAGCTTGGCCGGGCGACCAACCGCGGGACAGGAGACCAATGGCTACACCTTC	CASSLAGRPTAGQETNGYTF
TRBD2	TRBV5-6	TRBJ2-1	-	TGTGCCAGCAGCTCAAGACTAGCGGGAGGGCCAAATAATGAGCAGTTCTTC	CASSSRLAGGPNNEQFF
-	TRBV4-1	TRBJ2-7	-	TGCGCCAGCAGCCAAGCCCAGCCCCAGGGACACCTATCCTACGAGCAGTACTTC	CASSQAQPQGHLSYEQYF
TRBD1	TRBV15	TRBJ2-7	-	TGTGCCACCAGCAGAGGACCGACAGGGGAAGGCTACGAGCAGTACTTC	CATSRGPTGEGYEQYF
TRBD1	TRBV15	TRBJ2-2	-	TGTGCCACCAGCAGGGGAACAGGGGGCCGGGGGGAGCTGTTTTTT	CATSRGTGGRGELFF
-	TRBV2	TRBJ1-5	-	TGTGCCAGCAGTGAGGGGCAGGGTATGGGTCAGCCCCAGCATTTT	CASSEGQGMGQPQHF
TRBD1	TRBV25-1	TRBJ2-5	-	TGTGCCAGCAGTGGCCACAGGGGCCCCCAAGAGACCCAGTACTTC	CASSGHRGPQETQYF
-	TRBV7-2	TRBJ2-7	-	TGTGCCAGCAGCTTGGGCCTGGGTTCGGGAGAGCAGTACTTC	CASSLGLGSGEQYF
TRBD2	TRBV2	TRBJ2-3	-	TGTGCCAGCAGTGGTCAGCGGGGAAGCACAGATACGCAGTATTTT	CASSGQRGSTDTQYF
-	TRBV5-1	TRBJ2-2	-	TGCGCCAGCAGCCCGGGACTCCCAATTGAAAACACCGGGGAGCTGTTTTTT	CASSPGLPIENTGELFF
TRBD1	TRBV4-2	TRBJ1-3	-	TGTGCCAGCAGCCAAATGGGACAGCGAAACACCATATATTTT	CASSQMGQRNTIYF